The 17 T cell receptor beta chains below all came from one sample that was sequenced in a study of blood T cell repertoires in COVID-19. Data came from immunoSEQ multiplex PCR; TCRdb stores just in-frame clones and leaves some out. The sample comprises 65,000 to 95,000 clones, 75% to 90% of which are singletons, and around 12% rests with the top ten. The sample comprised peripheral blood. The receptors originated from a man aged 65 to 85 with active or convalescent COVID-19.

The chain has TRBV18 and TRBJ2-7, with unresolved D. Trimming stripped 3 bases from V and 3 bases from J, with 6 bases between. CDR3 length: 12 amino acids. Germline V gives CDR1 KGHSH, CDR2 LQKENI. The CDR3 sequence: CASSPASYEQYF. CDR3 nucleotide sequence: TGTGCCAGCTCACCTGCTAGCTACGAGCAGTACTTC.

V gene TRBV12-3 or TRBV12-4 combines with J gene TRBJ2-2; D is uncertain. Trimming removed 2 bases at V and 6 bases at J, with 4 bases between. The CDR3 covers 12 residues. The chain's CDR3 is CASSLSPGELFF. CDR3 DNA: TGTGCCAGCAGTTTATCTCCCGGGGAGCTGTTTTTT.

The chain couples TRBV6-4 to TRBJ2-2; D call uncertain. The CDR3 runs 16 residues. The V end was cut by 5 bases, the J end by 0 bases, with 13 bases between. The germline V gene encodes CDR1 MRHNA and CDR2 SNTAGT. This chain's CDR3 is CASSSARSSNTGELFF. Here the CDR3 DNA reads TGTGCCAGCAGTTCAGCGCGATCCTCGAACACCGGGGAGCTGTTTTTT.

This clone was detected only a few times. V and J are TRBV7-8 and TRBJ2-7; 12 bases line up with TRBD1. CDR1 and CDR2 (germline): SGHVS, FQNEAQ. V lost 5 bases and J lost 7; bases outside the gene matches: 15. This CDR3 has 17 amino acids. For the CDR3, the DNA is TGTGCCAGCAGCCCAGGGGCGACCGGGACAGGGGGCGCAGAGCAGTACTTC. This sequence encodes CASSPGATGTGGAEQYF.

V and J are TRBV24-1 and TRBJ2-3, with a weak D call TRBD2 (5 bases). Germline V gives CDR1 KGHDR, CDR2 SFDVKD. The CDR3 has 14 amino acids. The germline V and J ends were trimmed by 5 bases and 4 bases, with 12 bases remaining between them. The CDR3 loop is CATSARVPPDTQYF. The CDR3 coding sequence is TGTGCCACCAGTGCGAGGGTCCCGCCAGATACGCAGTATTTT.

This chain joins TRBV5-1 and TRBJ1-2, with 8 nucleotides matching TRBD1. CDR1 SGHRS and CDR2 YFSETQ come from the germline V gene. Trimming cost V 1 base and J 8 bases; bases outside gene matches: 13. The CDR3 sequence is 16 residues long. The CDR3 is CASSLNFGQGSRGYTF. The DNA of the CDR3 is TGCGCCAGCAGCTTGAATTTTGGACAGGGATCGAGAGGCTACACCTTC.

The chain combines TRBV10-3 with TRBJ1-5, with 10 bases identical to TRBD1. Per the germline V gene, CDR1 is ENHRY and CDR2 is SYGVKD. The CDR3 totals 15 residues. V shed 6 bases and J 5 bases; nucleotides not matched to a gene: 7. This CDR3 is CAIRGDRGQDQPQHF. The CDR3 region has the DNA TGTGCCATCAGGGGAGACAGGGGGCAGGATCAGCCCCAGCATTTT.

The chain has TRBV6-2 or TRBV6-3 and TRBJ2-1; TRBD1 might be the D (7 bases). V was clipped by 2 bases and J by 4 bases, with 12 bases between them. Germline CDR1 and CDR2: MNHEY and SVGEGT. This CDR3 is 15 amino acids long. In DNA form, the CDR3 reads TGTGCCAGCAGTTACGGAGGGGGCGGATACAATGAGCAGTTCTTC. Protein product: CASSYGGGGYNEQFF.

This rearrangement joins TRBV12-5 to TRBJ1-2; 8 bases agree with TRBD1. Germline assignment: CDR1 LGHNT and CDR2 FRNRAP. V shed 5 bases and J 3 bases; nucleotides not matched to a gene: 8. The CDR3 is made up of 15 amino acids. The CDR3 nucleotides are TGTGCTAGTGGTCCACGACAGGGGAATGACTATGGCTACACCTTC. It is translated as CASGPRQGNDYGYTF. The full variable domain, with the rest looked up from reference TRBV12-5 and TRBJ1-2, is DARVTQTPRHKVTEMGQEVTMRCQPILGHNTVFWYRQTMMQGLELLAYFRNRAPLDDSGMPKDRFSAEMPDATLATLKIQPSEPRDSAVYFCASGPRQGNDYGYTFGSGTRLTVV.

DNA of the CDR3: TGCGCCAGCAGCCAAGAGAGGCAGGGTTGGAACGAGCAGTACTTC. Amino acid sequence: CASSQERQGWNEQYF. V gene TRBV4-3 combines with J gene TRBJ2-7; D may be TRBD1 (5 bases). This CDR3 region has 15 residues. Germline V gene lookup returns CDR1 LGHNA and CDR2 YSLEER. Trimming pared 0 bases from V and 5 bases from J, leaving 14 bases between.

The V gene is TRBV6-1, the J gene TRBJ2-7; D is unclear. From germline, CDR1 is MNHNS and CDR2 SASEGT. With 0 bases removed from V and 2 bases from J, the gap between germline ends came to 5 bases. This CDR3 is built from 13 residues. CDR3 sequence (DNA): TGTGCCAGCAGTGAAGCGAGAGCCTACGAGCAGTACTTC. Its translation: CASSEARAYEQYF.

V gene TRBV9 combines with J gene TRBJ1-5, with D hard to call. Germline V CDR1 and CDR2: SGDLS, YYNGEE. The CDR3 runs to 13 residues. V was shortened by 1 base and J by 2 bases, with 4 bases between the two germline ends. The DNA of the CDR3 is TGTGCCAGCAGCGTATCAGGCAATCAGCCCCAGCATTTT. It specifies CASSVSGNQPQHF.

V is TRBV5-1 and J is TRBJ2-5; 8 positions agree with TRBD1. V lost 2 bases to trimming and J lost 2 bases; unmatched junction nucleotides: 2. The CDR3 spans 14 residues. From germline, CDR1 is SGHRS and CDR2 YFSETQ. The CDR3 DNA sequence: TGCGCCAGCAGCTTCGGGACAGGACAAGAGACCCAGTACTTC. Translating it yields CASSFGTGQETQYF.

The CDR3 spells CASSLAATRGTEAFF. CDR3 bases: TGCGCCAGCAGCTTGGCCGCCACAAGGGGGACTGAAGCTTTCTTT. The V and J genes are TRBV5-1 and TRBJ1-1, with D tentatively TRBD1 (6 bases). V lost 0 bases to trimming and J lost 5 bases, with 14 bases between them. CDR3 size: 15 residues. From germline, CDR1 is SGHRS and CDR2 YFSETQ.

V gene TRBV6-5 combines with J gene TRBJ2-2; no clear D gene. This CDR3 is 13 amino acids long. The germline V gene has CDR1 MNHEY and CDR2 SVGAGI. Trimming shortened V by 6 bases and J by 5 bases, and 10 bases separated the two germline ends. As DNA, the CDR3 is TGTGCCAGCAGCGGTCAGACAACCGGGGAGCTGTTTTTT. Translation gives CASSGQTTGELFF.

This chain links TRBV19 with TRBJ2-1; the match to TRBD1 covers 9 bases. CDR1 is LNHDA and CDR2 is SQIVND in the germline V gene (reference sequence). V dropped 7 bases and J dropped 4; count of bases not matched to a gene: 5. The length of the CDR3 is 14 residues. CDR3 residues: CASTGQGSYNEQFF. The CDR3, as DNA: TGTGCCAGTACGGGACAGGGCAGTTACAATGAGCAGTTCTTC.

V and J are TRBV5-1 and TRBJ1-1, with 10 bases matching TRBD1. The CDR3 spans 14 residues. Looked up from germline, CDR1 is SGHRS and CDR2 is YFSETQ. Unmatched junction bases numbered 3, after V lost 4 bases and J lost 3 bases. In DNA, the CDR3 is TGCGCCAGCAGCACCGGACAGGGGGACACTGAAGCTTTCTTT. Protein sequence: CASSTGQGDTEAFF.